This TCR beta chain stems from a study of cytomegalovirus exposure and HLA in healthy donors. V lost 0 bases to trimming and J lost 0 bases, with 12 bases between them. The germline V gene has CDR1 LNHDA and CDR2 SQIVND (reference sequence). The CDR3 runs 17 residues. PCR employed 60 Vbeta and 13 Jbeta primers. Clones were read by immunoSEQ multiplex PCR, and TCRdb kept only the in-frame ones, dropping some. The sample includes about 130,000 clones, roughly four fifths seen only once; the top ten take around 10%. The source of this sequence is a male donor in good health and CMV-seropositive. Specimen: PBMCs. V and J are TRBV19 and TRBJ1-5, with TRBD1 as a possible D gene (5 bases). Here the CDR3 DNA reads TGTGCCAGTAGTATAGAGGGGGGTCAATATAGCAATCAGCCCCAGCATTTT. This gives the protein CASSIEGGQYSNQPQHF.